Sequencing of this T cell receptor (beta chain) was carried out in a study of T cell responses to AZD1222 COVID-19 vaccine. The protocol was immunoSEQ multiplex PCR, while the TCRdb copy is restricted to in-frame clones and leaves out a portion. Among about 120,000 clones listed, around 94% were seen once. Study-wide results and caveats: Following two doses of AZD1222, Spike-specific TCR breadth and depth rose. In a largely white British group with more females than males, clonal diversity was possibly underestimated.

This CDR3 contains 14 residues. The V segment lost 5 bases and the J segment 7 bases; nucleotides outside the gene matches: 5. The germline gives CDR1 KGHDR, CDR2 SFDVKD. For this clone: The antigen remains undetermined.

This sequence was found in an adult who received the AZD1222 COVID-19 vaccine. The chain employs TRBV24-1 and TRBJ1-2; 11 bases match TRBD1. The sequencing here drew on peripheral blood, taken 28 days after the second AZD1222 dose. CDR3 DNA: TGTGCCACCAGTGGGACAGGGGGCCGGACTGGCTACACCTTC. The encoded protein is CATSGTGGRTGYTF.